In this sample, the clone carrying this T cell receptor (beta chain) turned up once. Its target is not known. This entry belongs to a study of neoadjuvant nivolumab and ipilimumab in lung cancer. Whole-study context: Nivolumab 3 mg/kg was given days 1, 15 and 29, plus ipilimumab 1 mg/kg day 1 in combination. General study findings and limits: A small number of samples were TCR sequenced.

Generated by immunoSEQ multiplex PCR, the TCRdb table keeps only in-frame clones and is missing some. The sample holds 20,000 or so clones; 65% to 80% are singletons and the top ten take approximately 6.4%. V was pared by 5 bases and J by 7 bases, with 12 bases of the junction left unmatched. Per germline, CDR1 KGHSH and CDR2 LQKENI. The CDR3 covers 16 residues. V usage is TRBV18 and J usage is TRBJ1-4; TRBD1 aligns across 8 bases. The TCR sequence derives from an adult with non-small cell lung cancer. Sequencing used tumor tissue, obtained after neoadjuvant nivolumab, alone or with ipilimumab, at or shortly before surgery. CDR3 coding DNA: TGTGCCAGCTCAACATATCAGGGGGCAGAAGGTGAAAAACTGTTTTTT. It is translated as CASSTYQGAEGEKLFF.